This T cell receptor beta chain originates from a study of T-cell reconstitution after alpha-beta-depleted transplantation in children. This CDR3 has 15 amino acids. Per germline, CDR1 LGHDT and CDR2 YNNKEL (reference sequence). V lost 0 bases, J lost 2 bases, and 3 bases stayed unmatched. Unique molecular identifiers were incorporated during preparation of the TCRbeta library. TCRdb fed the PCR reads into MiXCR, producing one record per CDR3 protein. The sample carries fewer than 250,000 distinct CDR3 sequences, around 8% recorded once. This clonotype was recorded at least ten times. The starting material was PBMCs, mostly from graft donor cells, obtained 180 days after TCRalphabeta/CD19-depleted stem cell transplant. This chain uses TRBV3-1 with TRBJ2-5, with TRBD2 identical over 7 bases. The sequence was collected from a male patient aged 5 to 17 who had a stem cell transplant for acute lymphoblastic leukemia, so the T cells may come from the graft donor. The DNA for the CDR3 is TGTGCCAGCAGCCAAGAAGCGGGACGGCAAGAGACCCAGTACTTC. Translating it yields CASSQEAGRQETQYF.